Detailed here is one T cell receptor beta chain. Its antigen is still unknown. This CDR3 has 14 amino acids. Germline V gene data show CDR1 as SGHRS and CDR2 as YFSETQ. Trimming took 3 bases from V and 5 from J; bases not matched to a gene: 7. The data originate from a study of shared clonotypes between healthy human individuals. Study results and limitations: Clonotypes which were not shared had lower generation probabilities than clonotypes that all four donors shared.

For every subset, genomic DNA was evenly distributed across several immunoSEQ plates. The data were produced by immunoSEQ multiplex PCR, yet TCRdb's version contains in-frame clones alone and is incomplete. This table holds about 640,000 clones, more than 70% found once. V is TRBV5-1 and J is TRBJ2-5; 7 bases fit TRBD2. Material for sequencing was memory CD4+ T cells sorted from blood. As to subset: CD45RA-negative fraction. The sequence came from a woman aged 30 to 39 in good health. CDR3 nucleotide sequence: TGCGCCAGCAGCTGGGCGGGAGTGCAGGAGACCCAGTACTTC. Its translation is CASSWAGVQETQYF. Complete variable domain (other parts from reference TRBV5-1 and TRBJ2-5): KAGVTQTPRYLIKTRGQQVTLSCSPISGHRSVSWYQQTPGQGLQFLFEYFSETQRNKGNFPGRFSGRQFSNSRSEMNVSTLELGDSALYLCASSWAGVQETQYFGPGTRLLVL.